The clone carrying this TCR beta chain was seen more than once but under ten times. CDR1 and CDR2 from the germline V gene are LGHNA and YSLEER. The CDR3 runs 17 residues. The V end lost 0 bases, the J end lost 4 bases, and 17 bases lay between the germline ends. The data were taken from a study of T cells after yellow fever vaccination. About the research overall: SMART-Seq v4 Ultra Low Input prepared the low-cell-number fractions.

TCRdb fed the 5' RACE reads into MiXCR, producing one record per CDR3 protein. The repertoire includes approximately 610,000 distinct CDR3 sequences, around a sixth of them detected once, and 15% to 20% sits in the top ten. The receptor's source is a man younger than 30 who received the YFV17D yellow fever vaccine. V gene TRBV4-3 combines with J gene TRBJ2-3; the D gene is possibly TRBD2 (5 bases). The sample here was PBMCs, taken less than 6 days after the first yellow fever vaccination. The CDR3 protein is CASSQDVARIGSDTQYF. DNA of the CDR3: TGCGCCAGCAGCCAAGATGTAGCGAGGATCGGGTCAGATACGCAGTATTTT.